The rows below give T cell receptor beta chains drawn from one sample of a study of blood T cell repertoires in COVID-19. TCRdb's table, derived via immunoSEQ multiplex PCR, lists solely in-frame clones and lacks some. The sample consists of tens of thousands of clones, approximately 86% of them appearing once. Sequencing used peripheral blood. Receptors were obtained from a woman aged 80 or over with acute or convalescent COVID-19. CDR3s include the opening cysteine and the closing phenylalanine or tryptophan. D genes are given only for firm matches. Size values are once, few and many counts, or a class for expanded clones, and some rows have none.

D gene: TRBD2
V gene: TRBV5-6
clone size: -
J gene: TRBJ2-3
CDR3 protein: CASSPTSVDTQYF
CDR3 DNA: TGTGCCAGCAGCCCTACTAGCGTGGATACGCAGTATTTT

D gene: TRBD1
V gene: TRBV7-9
clone size: once
J gene: TRBJ1-2
CDR3 protein: CASSLDWGTGGDGYTF
CDR3 DNA: TGTGCCAGCAGCTTAGATTGGGGGACAGGGGGCGATGGCTACACCTTC

D gene: TRBD1
V gene: TRBV6-5
clone size: -
J gene: TRBJ1-6
CDR3 protein: CASSRGVRNNSPLHF
CDR3 DNA: TGTGCCAGCAGCAGGGGGGTGAGGAATAATTCACCCCTCCACTTT

D gene: -
V gene: TRBV3-1/TRBV3-2
clone size: -
J gene: TRBJ2-5
CDR3 protein: CASRYSGETQYF
CDR3 DNA: TGTGCCAGCAGATACAGTGGGGAGACCCAGTACTTC

D gene: -
V gene: TRBV6-5
clone size: -
J gene: TRBJ2-5
CDR3 protein: CASSYSVGGTETQYF
CDR3 DNA: TGTGCCAGCAGTTACTCGGTTGGCGGGACGGAGACCCAGTACTTC

D gene: -
V gene: TRBV3-1/TRBV3-2
clone size: -
J gene: TRBJ1-2
CDR3 protein: CASSQVDTNYGYTF
CDR3 DNA: TGTGCCAGCAGCCAAGTAGATACTAACTATGGCTACACCTTC

D gene: -
V gene: TRBV6-5
clone size: -
J gene: TRBJ2-5
CDR3 protein: CASSYWGSLPETQYF
CDR3 DNA: TGTGCCAGCAGTTACTGGGGCAGCCTACCAGAGACCCAGTACTTC

D gene: -
V gene: TRBV5-6
clone size: once
J gene: TRBJ2-1
CDR3 protein: CASSLNYHNEQFF
CDR3 DNA: TGTGCCAGCAGCTTGAACTACCACAATGAGCAGTTCTTC

D gene: -
V gene: TRBV6-5
clone size: -
J gene: TRBJ1-1
CDR3 protein: CASSPRGVRPNEAFF
CDR3 DNA: TGTGCCAGCAGTCCCCGCGGGGTAAGACCCAATGAAGCTTTCTTT

D gene: -
V gene: TRBV30
clone size: -
J gene: TRBJ1-5
CDR3 protein: CAWSKTRGVSNQPQHF
CDR3 DNA: TGTGCCTGGAGTAAGACACGGGGGGTCAGCAATCAGCCCCAGCATTTT

D gene: TRBD2
V gene: TRBV7-2
clone size: -
J gene: TRBJ2-1
CDR3 protein: CASSPAGGRYNEQFF
CDR3 DNA: TGTGCCAGCAGCCCAGCGGGGGGTAGGTACAATGAGCAGTTCTTC

D gene: TRBD1
V gene: TRBV10-1
clone size: few
J gene: TRBJ2-7
CDR3 protein: CASSRTGTTDEQYF
CDR3 DNA: TGCGCCAGCAGTCGGACAGGGACGACGGACGAGCAGTACTTC

D gene: -
V gene: TRBV6-6
clone size: -
J gene: TRBJ1-6
CDR3 protein: CASRLGGLDSPLHF
CDR3 DNA: TGTGCCAGCAGGCTGGGGGGTTTGGATTCACCCCTCCACTTT

D gene: -
V gene: TRBV9
clone size: -
J gene: TRBJ1-1
CDR3 protein: CASSPRRGEAFF
CDR3 DNA: TGTGCCAGCAGCCCACGACGGGGTGAAGCTTTCTTT